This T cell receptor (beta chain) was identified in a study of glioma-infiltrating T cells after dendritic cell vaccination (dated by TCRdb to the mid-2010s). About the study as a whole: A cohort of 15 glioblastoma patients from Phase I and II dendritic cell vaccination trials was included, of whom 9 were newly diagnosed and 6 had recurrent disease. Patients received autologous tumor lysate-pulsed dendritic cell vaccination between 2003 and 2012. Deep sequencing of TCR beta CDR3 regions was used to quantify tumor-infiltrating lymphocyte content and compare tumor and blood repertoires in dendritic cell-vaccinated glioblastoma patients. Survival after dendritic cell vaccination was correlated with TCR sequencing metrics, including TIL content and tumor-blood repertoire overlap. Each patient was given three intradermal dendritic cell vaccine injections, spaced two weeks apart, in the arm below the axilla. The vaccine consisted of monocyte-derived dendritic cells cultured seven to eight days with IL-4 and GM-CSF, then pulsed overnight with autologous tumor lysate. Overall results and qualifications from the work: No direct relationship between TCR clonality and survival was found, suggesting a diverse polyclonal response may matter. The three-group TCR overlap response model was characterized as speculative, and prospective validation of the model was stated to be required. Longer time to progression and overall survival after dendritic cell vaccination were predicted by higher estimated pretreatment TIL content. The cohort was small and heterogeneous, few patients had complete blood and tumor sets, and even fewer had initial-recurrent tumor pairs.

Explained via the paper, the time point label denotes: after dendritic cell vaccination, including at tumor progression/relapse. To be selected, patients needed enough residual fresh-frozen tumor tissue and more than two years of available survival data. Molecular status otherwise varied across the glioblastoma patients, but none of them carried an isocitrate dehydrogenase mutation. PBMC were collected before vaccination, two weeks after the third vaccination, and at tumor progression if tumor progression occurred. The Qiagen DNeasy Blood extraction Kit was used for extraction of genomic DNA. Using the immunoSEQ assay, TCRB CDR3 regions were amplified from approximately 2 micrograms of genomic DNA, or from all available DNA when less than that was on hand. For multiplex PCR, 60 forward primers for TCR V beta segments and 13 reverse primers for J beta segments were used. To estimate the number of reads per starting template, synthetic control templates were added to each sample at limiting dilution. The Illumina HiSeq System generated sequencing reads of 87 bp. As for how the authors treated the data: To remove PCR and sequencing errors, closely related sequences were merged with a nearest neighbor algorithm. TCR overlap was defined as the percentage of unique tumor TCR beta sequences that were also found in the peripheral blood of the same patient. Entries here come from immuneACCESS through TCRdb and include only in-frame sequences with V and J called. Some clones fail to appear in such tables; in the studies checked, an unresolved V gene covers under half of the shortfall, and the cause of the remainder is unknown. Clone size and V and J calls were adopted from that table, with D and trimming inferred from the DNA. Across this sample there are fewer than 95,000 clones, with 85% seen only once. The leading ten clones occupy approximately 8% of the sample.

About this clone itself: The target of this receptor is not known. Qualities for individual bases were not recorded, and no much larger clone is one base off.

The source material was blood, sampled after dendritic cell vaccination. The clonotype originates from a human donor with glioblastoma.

The nucleotide sequence reads TGTGCCAGCTCACCACAGCGGGGGGCTCACCAAGAGACCCAGTACTTC. It translates to CASSPQRGAHQETQYF. This receptor chain uses TRBV18 and TRBJ2-5; 9 bases in the middle match TRBD2. Compared with germline, V lacks 1 base and J lacks 0 bases; bases without a gene match: 3. The CDR3 spans 16 residues, from the cysteine through the phenylalanine. Only CDR3 DNA is held: 48 bases, read in frame from base 1. As encoded in the germline V gene, CDR1 is KGHSH while CDR2 is LQKENI.